One T cell receptor (beta chain) is described in this entry. Its target is not known. The sample is drawn from a study of cytomegalovirus exposure and HLA in healthy donors. PCR used 60 Vbeta primers and 13 Jbeta primers. Method: immunoSEQ multiplex PCR; TCRdb's copy keeps in-frame clones and lacks some. This table has 55,000 to 70,000 clones, 74% appearing once. This CDR3 has 15 residues. Germline V gene data show CDR1 as MNHNS and CDR2 as SASEGT. Trimming at V came to 4 bases and at J to 1 base, leaving 4 bases not matched to a gene. At collection, donors were nominally healthy, but unrecorded immune exposures were probable. Study findings and constraints: The listing of 150 or so TCR beta chains classed them as cytomegalovirus-associated. An Asian-associated ancestry cluster reportedly showed fewer N-insertions than the roughly 700-donor mean in a later analysis. Productive rates of about 87% or about 30% were seen for most TCR beta V segments in an earlier analysis.

This clonotype originated in an older woman in good health and CMV-seropositive. The source material was PBMCs. V is TRBV6-1 and J is TRBJ2-7; 10 positions match TRBD1. The CDR3 coding sequence is TGTGCCAGCAGTGGGGACAGGGGACGGTCCTACGAGCAGTACTTC. This gives the protein CASSGDRGRSYEQYF.